This TCR beta chain came from a study of glioma-infiltrating T cells. Findings and limits, study-wide: CDR3 overlap between tissue and blood was very small. Above-expected tissue-blood divergence occurred in all gliomas, most in low-grade ones.

CDR3 length equals 11 residues. V dropped 6 bases and J dropped 10; count of bases not matched to a gene: 3. Amplification of TCR alpha and beta CDR3 regions from RNA used iRepertoire nested multiplex PCR. For one-step reverse transcription and amplification, 100-400 ng of tissue mRNA or PBMC total RNA was used. One entry per CDR3 protein results from TCRdb running MiXCR on the multiplex PCR reads. The sample shows roughly 120,000 distinct CDR3 sequences, around 25% of them seen only once. A few counts support this clonotype. Its antigen is not identified. The sequenced material came from glioma tissue, nonneoplastic brain tissue, or PBMCs (not recorded which). The receptor's source is a human donor with low-grade glioma or glioblastoma, undergoing nonglioma brain surgery, or in good health (not recorded which). The rearrangement links TRBV12-3 or TRBV12-4 to TRBJ2-3, with 8 bases that match TRBD2. The CDR3 DNA is TGTGCCAGCAGCCGGGGACTAGCGCAGTATTTT. Residues: CASSRGLAQYF.